These 7 T cell receptor beta chains were sequenced from one sample in a study of blood T cell repertoires in COVID-19. The assay was immunoSEQ multiplex PCR, and TCRdb's table has in-frame clones only and misses some. The sample records 310,000 or so clones, 88% being singletons. The sequenced sample consisted of peripheral blood. These receptor sequences come from a woman in her 50s with active or convalescent COVID-19.

The chain carries TRBV10-3 and TRBJ2-1; 14 nucleotides align to TRBD2. The V gene's germline CDR1 is ENHRY and CDR2 SYGVKD. V trimming: 4 bases; J trimming: 0 bases; junction bases outside the gene matches: 2. The CDR3 has 17 amino acids. The CDR3 DNA reads as TGTGCCATCAGTGGGACTAGCGGGGGGCTCTCCTACAATGAGCAGTTCTTC. Its translation is CAISGTSGGLSYNEQFF.

The DNA of the CDR3 is TGTGCCAGCTCACCCAACGCCCAGCGGGAGGGCCGTTCCTACAATGAGCAGTTCTTC. Protein: CASSPNAQREGRSYNEQFF. J is TRBJ2-1 and V is TRBV18; 10 bases map to TRBD2. CDR1 and CDR2 from the germline V gene are KGHSH and LQKENI. The CDR3 spans 19 residues. Losses at the gene ends were 3 bases for V and 1 base for J; bases not matched to a gene: 12.

The rearrangement links TRBV6-2 or TRBV6-3 to TRBJ2-1; 10 nucleotides match TRBD2. CDR1 MNHEY and CDR2 SVGEGT come from the germline V gene. This CDR3 has 16 amino acids. The V and J ends lost 0 bases and 8 bases, in that order; junction bases with no gene match: 7. CDR3 DNA: TGTGCCAGCAGTTACTCAGCCCTAGCGGGAGCGTATGAGCAGTTCTTC. Amino acid sequence: CASSYSALAGAYEQFF.

This clone was seen once. The V and J genes are TRBV27 and TRBJ2-1; D might be TRBD2 (6 bases). Trimming took off 2 bases at V and 1 base at J, with 9 bases between the two ends. This CDR3 has 15 amino acids. Germline CDR1 and CDR2: MNHEY and SMNVEV (reference sequence). The CDR3 sequence is CASSLKLASYNEQFF. The CDR3 DNA follows: TGTGCCAGCAGTTTAAAGCTAGCGTCCTACAATGAGCAGTTCTTC.

The chain uses TRBV7-2 and TRBJ1-2; D not resolved. Trimming shortened V by 2 bases and J by 6 bases, and 7 bases separated the two germline ends. Germline V gene sequence: CDR1 SGHTA, CDR2 FQGNSA. The CDR3 contains 12 residues. The CDR3 DNA is TGTGCCAGCAGCTTACTCAGAAATGGCTACACCTTC. This encodes CASSLLRNGYTF. Drawing the rest from reference TRBV7-2 and TRBJ1-2, the complete variable domain is GAGVSQSPSNKVTEKGKDVELRCDPISGHTALYWYRQSLGQGLEFLIYFQGNSAPDKSGLPSDRFSAERTGGSVSTLTIQRTQQEDSAVYLCASSLLRNGYTFGSGTRLTVV.

V gene TRBV28 combines with J gene TRBJ2-7, with 8 bases that match TRBD1. Germline assignment: CDR1 MDHEN and CDR2 SYDVKM. CDR3 length: 15 amino acids. V dropped 5 bases and J dropped 3; count of bases not matched to a gene: 9. The CDR3 protein is CASSPWTGKGYEQYF. CDR3 sequence (DNA): TGTGCCAGCAGTCCCTGGACAGGGAAGGGCTACGAGCAGTACTTC.

The chain recombines TRBV24-1 with TRBJ1-2; D possibly corresponds to TRBD1 (5 bases). CDR3 length equals 14 residues. V dropped 1 base and J dropped 8 bases, with 13 bases sitting between them. Germline V gene sequence: CDR1 KGHDR, CDR2 SFDVKD. CDR3 nucleotide sequence: TGTGCCACCAGTGATTTTAGCAGGGTATACGGCTACACCTTC. As protein: CATSDFSRVYGYTF.